This TCR beta chain was found in a study of identical twins. Deletions cut 1 base from V and 3 bases from J, with 16 bases between. The CDR3 has 16 amino acids. In germline, CDR1 is SEHNR, CDR2 FQNEAQ (reference sequence). Template switching added a universal primer site; cDNA carried unique molecular identifiers. One entry per CDR3 protein results from TCRdb running MiXCR on the 5' RACE reads. The table has 200,000 to 250,000 distinct CDR3 sequences, 5.5% to 7% seen once. Overall study findings and caveats: Compared with models, monozygotic twins showed more out-of-frame TCR alpha sharing.

In this sample, this clonotype turned up many times. Its target is not known. This same sample was also part of a study on yellow fever vaccine responses in identical twins.

The source of this sequence is a young woman in good health. The chain employs TRBV7-9 and TRBJ2-7; D unresolved. Sequencing used memory (CD45RO+) T cells sorted from blood. The CDR3 reads CASSLESSGSGYEQYF. Written as DNA, the CDR3 is TGTGCCAGCAGCTTAGAGTCGTCGGGCTCCGGCTACGAGCAGTACTTC.